The rows below give T cell receptor beta chains drawn from one sample of a study of T cell changes during pregnancy in multiple sclerosis. The repertoire was sequenced with immunoSEQ multiplex PCR; TCRdb's copy has only in-frame clones and lacks some. The data show about 22,000 clones, roughly 91% seen once. The source material was CD8+ T cells from peripheral blood mononuclear cells, sampled in the third trimester of pregnancy. The source is a female donor with multiple sclerosis, enrolled in a pregnancy study. CDR3s include the opening cysteine and the closing phenylalanine or tryptophan. D genes are given only for firm matches. Only some rows state a clone size, as once, few, many or a class for expanded clones.

>NA|TRBJ2-3|NA|TRBV4-3
TGCGCCAGCAGCCAAGCGCCCCTAGTGATCGGCACAGATACGCAGTATTTT
CASSQAPLVIGTDTQYF
>NA|TRBJ2-2|TRBD2|TRBV27
TGTGCCAGCAGACTAGCGGGAGGGGTCCCCGGGGAGCTGTTTTTT
CASRLAGGVPGELFF
>once|TRBJ2-7|TRBD2|TRBV4-1
TGCGCCAGCAGCCAAGCACTAGCGGGCTCCTACGAGCAGTACTTC
CASSQALAGSYEQYF
>once|TRBJ2-3|TRBD2|TRBV7-6
TGTGCCAGCAGTTTTAGCGGACTAGCGGGAGGAGTTAGCACAGATACGCAGTATTTT
CASSFSGLAGGVSTDTQYF
>NA|TRBJ2-7|TRBD1|TRBV28
TGTGCCAGCAGTCCGACAGGGGGCCCCTCCGAGCAGTACTTC
CASSPTGGPSEQYF
>NA|TRBJ2-2|NA|TRBV9
TGTGCCAGCAGCGTAGAATACCGCGCCGGGGAGCTGTTTTTT
CASSVEYRAGELFF
>NA|TRBJ2-3|NA|TRBV5-4
TGTGCCAGCAGCCCGCAGGGTAGCACAGATACGCAGTATTTT
CASSPQGSTDTQYF
>NA|TRBJ2-7|NA|TRBV2
TGTGCCAGCAGCAGGACAGAAGCCTACGAGCAGTACTTC
CASSRTEAYEQYF
>NA|TRBJ1-1|TRBD1|TRBV19
TGTGCCAGTAGGACAGGGTGGGATACTGAAGCTTTCTTT
CASRTGWDTEAFF
>NA|TRBJ2-5|TRBD1|TRBV11-1
TGTGCCAGCAGCCCTCGACAGGGGGAGAGGACCCAGTACTTC
CASSPRQGERTQYF
>few|TRBJ1-1|NA|TRBV9
TGTGCCAGCAGCGTAGCTACGACTCCCACTGAAGCTTTCTTT
CASSVATTPTEAFF
>NA|TRBJ2-7|TRBD2|TRBV28
TGTGCCAGCAGCCTCGGACTAGCGGGAGGAGGGGACCCCTACGAGCAGTACTTC
CASSLGLAGGGDPYEQYF
>NA|TRBJ1-4|NA|TRBV5-4
TGTGCCAGCAGCCGGTGGGGACGGGGGAATGAAAAACTGTTTTTT
CASSRWGRGNEKLFF
>NA|TRBJ2-1|TRBD2|TRBV19
TGTGCCAGTAGTACGGAGACTAGCGGATCCTACAATGAGCAGTTCTTC
CASSTETSGSYNEQFF
>NA|TRBJ2-5|TRBD2|TRBV13
TGTGCCAGCAGCTTAGCGGGAGGTTTCCAAGAGACCCAGTACTTC
CASSLAGGFQETQYF
>once|TRBJ2-7|TRBD1|TRBV5-1
TGCGCCAGCAGCCCGTGGACAGGGGCCTACGAGCAGTACTTC
CASSPWTGAYEQYF
>NA|TRBJ1-1|NA|TRBV7-9
TGTGCCAGCACGGGAGGCACTGAAGCTTTCTTT
CASTGGTEAFF
>once|TRBJ2-3|TRBD2|TRBV5-4
TGTGCCAGCAGCTTGGGGACTAGCGTATACACAGATACGCAGTATTTT
CASSLGTSVYTDTQYF
>NA|TRBJ1-1|NA|TRBV7-6
TGTGCCAGCAGCTTAGGGGGCGAAGACACTGAAGCTTTCTTT
CASSLGGEDTEAFF